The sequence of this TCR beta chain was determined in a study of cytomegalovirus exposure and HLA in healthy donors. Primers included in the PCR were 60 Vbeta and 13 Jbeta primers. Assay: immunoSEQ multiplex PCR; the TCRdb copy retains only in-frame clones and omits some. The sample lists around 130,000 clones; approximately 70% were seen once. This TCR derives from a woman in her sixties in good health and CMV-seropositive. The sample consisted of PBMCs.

The CDR3 bases are TGCGCCAGCAGCACCGGACAGAGCTCTGGAAACACCATATATTTT. It codes for CASSTGQSSGNTIYF. The rearrangement joins TRBV5-1 to TRBJ1-3, with D possibly being TRBD1 (6 bases). CDR3 length equals 15 residues. The V end lost 4 bases, the J end lost 0 bases, and 11 bases lay between the germline ends. Germline CDR1 and CDR2: SGHRS and YFSETQ. The variable domain in full, completed from reference TRBV5-1 and TRBJ1-3, reads KAGVTQTPRYLIKTRGQQVTLSCSPISGHRSVSWYQQTPGQGLQFLFEYFSETQRNKGNFPGRFSGRQFSNSRSEMNVSTLELGDSALYLCASSTGQSSGNTIYFGEGSWLTVV.